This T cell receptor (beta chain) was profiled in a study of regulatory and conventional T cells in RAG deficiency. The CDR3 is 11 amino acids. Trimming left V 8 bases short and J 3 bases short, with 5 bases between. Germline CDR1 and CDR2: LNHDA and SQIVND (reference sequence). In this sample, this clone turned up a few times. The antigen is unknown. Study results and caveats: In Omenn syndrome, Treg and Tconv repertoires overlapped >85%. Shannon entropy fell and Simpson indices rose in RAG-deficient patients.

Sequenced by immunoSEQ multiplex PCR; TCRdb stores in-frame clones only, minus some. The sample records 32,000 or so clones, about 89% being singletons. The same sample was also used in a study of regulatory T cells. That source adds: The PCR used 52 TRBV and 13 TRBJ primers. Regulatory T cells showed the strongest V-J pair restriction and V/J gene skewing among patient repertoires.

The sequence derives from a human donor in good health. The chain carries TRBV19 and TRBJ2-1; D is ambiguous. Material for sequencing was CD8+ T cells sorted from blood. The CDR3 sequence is CASDNYNEQFF. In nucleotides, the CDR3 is TGTGCCAGTGACAACTACAATGAGCAGTTCTTC.